The next 30 T cell receptor beta chains were all read from a single sample in a study of cytomegalovirus exposure and HLA in healthy donors. PCR was performed using 60 Vbeta and 13 Jbeta primers. Assay: immunoSEQ multiplex PCR; the TCRdb copy retains only in-frame clones and omits some. The sample consists of about 130,000 clones, 80% of them appearing once. The source material was PBMCs. Receptors originate from a human donor in good health.

The chain couples TRBV5-1 to TRBJ2-5; 8 nucleotides line up with TRBD2. CDR3 length equals 15 residues. Germline CDR1 and CDR2: SGHRS and YFSETQ. V shed 6 bases and J 2 bases; nucleotides not matched to a gene: 9. In DNA, the CDR3 is TGCGCCAGCATCGTGGGACTAGGATGGCAAGAGACCCAGTACTTC. Amino acids: CASIVGLGWQETQYF.

The chain carries TRBV7-9 and TRBJ2-3; D perhaps matches TRBD1 (5 bases). Trimming removed 2 bases at V and 4 bases at J, with 16 bases between. The CDR3 spans 16 residues. Germline CDR1 is SEHNR and CDR2 is FQNEAQ (reference sequence). CDR3 sequence (DNA): TGTGCCAGCAGCTTATATCCAGGGATAGTTCCAGATACGCAGTATTTT. Encoded protein: CASSLYPGIVPDTQYF.

Only a few counts were recorded for this clone. This chain joins TRBV20-1 and TRBJ2-5; no clear D. V lost 0 bases and J 4 bases, leaving 3 bases between the germline ends. Germline V gene sequence: CDR1 DFQATT, CDR2 SNEGSKA (reference sequence). The CDR3 loop spans 11 amino acids. CDR3 nucleotides: TGCAGTGCTAGAGATCGAGAGACCCAGTACTTC. This sequence encodes CSARDRETQYF.

The rearrangement uses TRBV9 and TRBJ2-3, with TRBD2 matching over 7 bases. Germline V gene lookup returns CDR1 SGDLS and CDR2 YYNGEE. This CDR3 spans 15 amino acids. Trimming removed 3 bases from V and 1 base from J; junction bases left unmatched: 5. The CDR3 DNA is TGTGCCAGCAGCGCTGGGACTACCCGCACAGATACGCAGTATTTT. It translates to CASSAGTTRTDTQYF.

Worth noting for this clone: This specimen includes other DNA sequences encoding the same CDR3. V gene TRBV18 combines with J gene TRBJ2-7; perhaps TRBD2 as D (5 bases). Trimming stripped 3 bases from V and 4 bases from J, with 7 bases between. The CDR3 sequence is 12 residues long. Germline-derived CDR1 and CDR2 are KGHSH and LQKENI. The CDR3 here is CASSPGGYEQYF. CDR3 in DNA: TGTGCCAGCTCACCCGGCGGGTACGAGCAGTACTTC.

In this sample, this clone turned up a few times. The chain has TRBV6-1 and TRBJ1-1; weak D call: TRBD1 (5 bases). The CDR3 runs 14 residues. Germline CDR1 reads MNHNS; CDR2 reads SASEGT. Trimming pared 2 bases from V and 5 bases from J, leaving 12 bases between. The CDR3 region has the DNA TGTGCCAGCAGTGAATCCGGGGGATCGACTGAAGCTTTCTTT. Its protein is CASSESGGSTEAFF.

The CDR3 loop reads CASSGRTGEETQYF. The DNA of the CDR3 is TGTGCCAGCAGCGGGCGGACAGGGGAAGAGACCCAGTACTTC. The genes are TRBV5-4 and TRBJ2-5, with 9 bases fitting TRBD1. The V and J ends lost 4 bases and 3 bases, in that order; junction bases with no gene match: 4. CDR1 and CDR2 from the germline V gene are SGHNT and YYREEE (reference sequence). CDR3 length equals 14 residues.

The chain carries TRBV9 and TRBJ2-7; TRBD2 matches at 13 bases. Losses at the gene ends were 0 bases for V and 3 bases for J; bases not matched to a gene: 3. The CDR3 has 16 residues. CDR1 and CDR2 from the germline V gene are SGDLS and YYNGEE. This CDR3 is CASSVGLAGGYYEQYF. The CDR3 DNA follows: TGTGCCAGCAGCGTAGGACTAGCGGGGGGTTACTACGAGCAGTACTTC.

The chain combines TRBV28 with TRBJ2-3; no clear D gene. The CDR3 has 12 residues. Germline values: CDR1 MDHEN, CDR2 SYDVKM. V was cut by 3 bases and J by 8 bases, with 9 bases left in between. DNA of the CDR3: TGTGCCAGCAGTTTGTATTCGGGTACGCAGTATTTT. The encoded protein is CASSLYSGTQYF.

This sequence joins TRBV10-3 and TRBJ1-1; D call uncertain. Germline V gene sequence: CDR1 ENHRY, CDR2 SYGVKD. The CDR3 covers 13 residues. The ends were cut back, 5 bases at V and 1 base at J, with 8 bases in the middle. This CDR3 is CAISNPGNTEAFF. The CDR3 coding sequence is TGTGCCATCAGTAACCCGGGGAACACTGAAGCTTTCTTT.

The gene calls are TRBV7-2 and TRBJ1-2; 7 positions match TRBD1. This CDR3 comprises 13 residues. V lost 8 bases to trimming and J lost 4 bases; unmatched junction nucleotides: 7. Germline V CDR1 and CDR2: SGHTA, FQGNSA. CDR3 sequence reads: CASGQGGGYGYTF. The CDR3 DNA reads as TGTGCCAGCGGCCAAGGGGGCGGCTATGGCTACACCTTC.

V and J are TRBV28 and TRBJ1-2, with 7 bases fitting TRBD1. Germline trimming cut 3 bases from V and 8 bases from J; bases unmatched to any gene: 9. Looked up from germline, CDR1 is MDHEN and CDR2 is SYDVKM. The CDR3 is made up of 14 amino acids. The CDR3, as DNA: TGTGCCAGCAGTTTGACCGGGACAGCCGGGGGCTACACCTTC. This translates into CASSLTGTAGGYTF.

In this sample, this clone turned up a few times. V usage is TRBV6-1 and J usage is TRBJ1-4, with no clear D. V was pared by 3 bases and J by 5 bases, with 16 bases between. Germline lookup yields CDR1 MNHNS and CDR2 SASEGT. The CDR3 has 16 amino acids. CDR3 residues: CASSDPGLGSNEKLFF. In DNA, the CDR3 is TGTGCCAGCAGTGACCCCGGACTGGGCTCCAATGAAAAACTGTTTTTT.

The J gene is TRBJ2-5, the V gene TRBV5-1, with 7 bases lining up with TRBD1. The J call may be mistaken, given a closer DNA end match to TRBJ2-7. Germline V gene lookup returns CDR1 SGHRS and CDR2 YFSETQ. The CDR3 loop spans 15 amino acids. The CDR3 sequence is CASSLTGVSSYEQYF. The CDR3 DNA follows: TGCGCCAGCAGCTTGACAGGGGTTAGCTCCTACGAGCAGTACTTC.

The rearrangement joins TRBV9 to TRBJ2-5, with TRBD2 matching over 9 bases. After removal of 6 bases from V and 5 bases from J, the junction contained 5 bases not matched to a gene. The CDR3 is 13 amino acids. CDR1 SGDLS and CDR2 YYNGEE come from the germline V gene. CDR3 amino acids: CASTGGGAETQYF. The CDR3 nucleotides are TGTGCCAGCACCGGCGGGGGGGCCGAGACCCAGTACTTC.

This chain links TRBV5-1 with TRBJ2-2; the D is unclear. Germline CDR1 SGHRS, CDR2 YFSETQ. V was shortened by 3 bases and J by 0 bases, with 12 bases between the two germline ends. The CDR3 covers 16 residues. CDR3 sequence (DNA): TGCGCCAGCAGCTCCGGGTCGTTCTCGAACACCGGGGAGCTGTTTTTT. It translates to CASSSGSFSNTGELFF.

The chain combines TRBV19 with TRBJ1-5; unclear D gene. CDR1 LNHDA and CDR2 SQIVND come from the germline V gene (reference sequence). The CDR3 covers 13 residues. Deletions cut 3 bases from V and 4 bases from J, with 7 bases between. Here the CDR3 DNA reads TGTGCCAGTAGTATGGAGCGAAATCAGCCCCAGCATTTT. Its translation is CASSMERNQPQHF.

The chain recombines TRBV5-6 with TRBJ2-1; 12 bases align to TRBD2. This CDR3 contains 18 residues. The J segment lost 0 bases and the V segment lost 4 bases, leaving 8 bases of the junction unmatched. Germline V lookup: CDR1 SGHDT, CDR2 YYEEEE. The CDR3 reads CASSRGLAGVSSYNEQFF. The CDR3 DNA is TGTGCCAGCAGCAGGGGACTAGCGGGCGTAAGCTCCTACAATGAGCAGTTCTTC.

V is TRBV4-1 and J is TRBJ1-1; TRBD1 agrees at 7 bases. Per the germline V gene, CDR1 is MGHRA and CDR2 is YSYEKL. With V trimmed by 8 bases and J by 6 bases, 12 bases remained unmatched. This CDR3 has 14 amino acids. The CDR3 DNA follows: TGCGCCAGCCCGAGAAAGGGGGCATCGGCTGAAGCTTTCTTT. Translated, it gives CASPRKGASAEAFF.

This chain connects TRBV2 to TRBJ2-3; 7 nucleotides line up with TRBD2. CDR1 SNHLY and CDR2 FYNNEI come from the germline V gene. The V and J ends lost 4 bases and 5 bases, in that order; junction bases with no gene match: 12. The CDR3 spans 16 residues. CDR3 nucleotide sequence: TGTGCCAGCAGTGTGCGTCTAGCGGCCGAGAAAGATACGCAGTATTTT. This codes for CASSVRLAAEKDTQYF.

This clone occurred a few times. The chain combines TRBV19 with TRBJ1-4; D is uncertain. CDR1 and CDR2 (germline): LNHDA, SQIVND (reference sequence). With 5 bases removed from V and 7 bases from J, the gap between germline ends came to 17 bases. The CDR3 runs to 15 residues. The CDR3 coding sequence is TGTGCCAGTAGTCGTACGGACTCCTTCGTTGAAAAACTGTTTTTT. This codes for CASSRTDSFVEKLFF.

The V and J genes are TRBV4-2 and TRBJ1-6; a weak D match, TRBD1 (6 bases). Germline CDR1 and CDR2: LGHNA and YNFKEQ. V lost 1 base and J lost 9, with 7 bases in between. CDR3 length: 13 amino acids. The CDR3 is CASSQGRGSPLHF. For the CDR3, the DNA is TGTGCCAGCAGCCAAGGCAGGGGTTCACCCCTCCACTTT.

This clone came up a few times. This chain joins TRBV6-6 and TRBJ1-1; tentatively, D is TRBD1 (6 bases). Germline assignment: CDR1 MNHNY and CDR2 SVGAGI (reference sequence). Trimming left V 6 bases short and J 8 bases short, with 13 bases between. The CDR3 runs to 12 residues. CDR3 protein: CASSPRTEEAFF. In nucleotides, the CDR3 is TGTGCCAGCAGCCCAAGGACAGAAGAAGCTTTCTTT.

The rearrangement uses TRBV18 and TRBJ2-7; D unclear. The ends were cut back, 3 bases at V and 0 bases at J, with 6 bases in the middle. Per germline, CDR1 KGHSH and CDR2 LQKENI. CDR3 length equals 13 residues. The CDR3 DNA follows: TGTGCCAGCTCACCTGAAGCCTCCTACGAGCAGTACTTC. Its translation is CASSPEASYEQYF.

The chain uses TRBV5-4 and TRBJ2-7, with D perhaps TRBD2 (6 bases). The CDR3 is made up of 16 amino acids. The V end was cut by 0 bases, the J end by 2 bases, with 15 bases between. CDR1 and CDR2 (germline): SGHNT, YYREEE (reference sequence). The CDR3 DNA reads TGTGCCAGCAGCTTGGGGGACTCGGGGGTTCCCTACGAGCAGTACTTC. Translation: CASSLGDSGVPYEQYF.

CDR3 amino acids: CASSGRGGYEQYF. CDR3 nucleotides: TGTGCCAGCAGCGGGCGGGGGGGTTACGAGCAGTACTTC. The J gene is TRBJ2-7, the V gene TRBV7-2, with TRBD2 identical over 9 bases. The CDR3 covers 13 residues. Germline V gene data show CDR1 as SGHTA and CDR2 as FQGNSA. Germline trimming cut 5 bases from V and 4 bases from J; bases unmatched to any gene: 3.

A single count supports this clone. This sequence joins TRBV28 and TRBJ2-7; weak D call: TRBD1 (5 bases). Trimming stripped 11 bases from V and 6 bases from J, with 17 bases between. The CDR3 length is 12 residues. The germline CDR1 and CDR2 sequences are MDHEN and SYDVKM. CDR3 sequence (DNA): TGTGCCGGCCGCCAAGGGGATGGCGAGCAGTACTTC. Its protein is CAGRQGDGEQYF. Full variable domain (outside the CDR3, taken from reference TRBV28 and TRBJ2-7): DVKVTQSSRYLVKRTGEKVFLECVQDMDHENMFWYRQDPGLGLRLIYFSYDVKMKEKGDIPEGYSVSREKKERFSLILESASTNQTSMYLCAGRQGDGEQYFGPGTRLTVT.

The V gene is TRBV6-1, the J gene TRBJ1-1, with 9 bases identical to TRBD1. V was pared by 1 base and J by 5 bases, with 14 bases of the junction left unmatched. Germline CDR1 is MNHNS and CDR2 is SASEGT. This CDR3 is 18 amino acids long. CDR3 nucleotide sequence: TGTGCCAGCAGTGAAGTGACTATCATAGGACAGGGGCTGACTGAAGCTTTCTTT. Translation: CASSEVTIIGQGLTEAFF.

The chain is built from TRBV5-1 and TRBJ2-1; 9 bases match TRBD2. Germline assignment: CDR1 SGHRS and CDR2 YFSETQ. This CDR3 contains 15 residues. The junction had 3 bases not matched to a gene; V was cut back by 0 bases and J by 5 bases. The CDR3 sequence is CASSLVVAGDNEQFF. In DNA, the CDR3 is TGCGCCAGCAGCTTGGTGGTAGCGGGGGACAATGAGCAGTTCTTC.

The J gene is TRBJ2-3, the V gene TRBV5-4; 12 bases are shared with TRBD2. CDR1 SGHNT and CDR2 YYREEE come from the germline V gene (reference sequence). Germline trimming cut 8 bases from V and 4 bases from J; bases unmatched to any gene: 5. There are 14 residues in the CDR3. CDR3 sequence: CASALAGGPDTQYF. DNA of the CDR3: TGTGCCAGTGCGCTAGCGGGGGGGCCAGATACGCAGTATTTT.